This T cell receptor (beta chain) was identified in a study of CD8+ T cells in alopecia areata. Study in general: Twice a day, 5 to 10 mg of oral tofacitinib was administered to treated patients.

cDNA prepared by RNA extraction and subsequent reverse transcription served as the template for sequencing. Method: immunoSEQ multiplex PCR; TCRdb's copy keeps in-frame clones and lacks some. The table includes about 180,000 clones, around 51% detected once. The CDR3 has 16 amino acids. Trimming took 5 bases from V and 2 from J, leaving 18 bases between them. Germline V lookup: CDR1 SGHTA, CDR2 FQGNSA. Regarding treatment: oral pan-JAK inhibitor, 5-10 mg twice daily. This chain links TRBV7-2 with TRBJ1-2; a weak D match, TRBD1 (5 bases). The source of this sequence is a human donor with alopecia areata. The material sequenced was CD8+ T cells sorted from blood, taken at approximately week 52, from a patient treated with tofacitinib. Written as DNA, the CDR3 is TGTGCCAGCAGCCGAACCTACAGGATCTCCAACTATGGCTACACCTTC. Translation gives CASSRTYRISNYGYTF.